The sequence of this TCR beta chain was determined in a study of regulatory dendritic cells for organ transplantation (dated by TCRdb to the late 2010s). About the investigation overall: To make regulatory dendritic cells, monocytes were cultured with vitamin D3 on days 0 and 4 and with IL-10 on day 4. On day 6, LPS was added to the DC cultures to test how the DCs responded to a strong maturation-inducing agent. The TCRbeta repertoires of sorted naive and memory CD4+ and CD8+ T cells were sequenced before and after allostimulation with regulatory or mature dendritic cells. General conclusions and limits of the study: Only a couple of subjects were sequenced, and the authors noted considerable between-individual heterogeneity in the alloreactive memory CD8+ T cell pool. Allostimulation expanded memory CD8+ clones in both subjects, but regulatory dendritic cells appeared to induce more limited expansion than mature dendritic cells. Among the resting subsets, the most alloreactive TCR clonotypes were found in memory CD8+ T cells. Naive CD4+ and CD8+ T cells showed highly diverse repertoires, whereas memory cells were less diverse and memory CD8+ cells were the most oligoclonal.

Remarks on this clone: No cognate antigen has been identified for it. Per-base qualities were not stored, and no clone one base away is much larger.

A multiplexed two-step PCR with Vbeta-specific forward primers and Jbeta-specific reverse primers was used to amplify the TCRbeta CDR3 regions. The TCRbeta libraries were sequenced on an Illumina instrument via the immunoSEQ service. The study's processing was this. IMGT annotation was used to assign V, D and J genes, and synthetic CDR3 analogues were used to correct counts for multiplex PCR bias. The immunoSEQ Analyzer calculated repertoire clonality as one minus the normalized Shannon entropy. Clonal expansion was defined by Fisher's exact test with Benjamini-Hochberg false discovery rate control, using two-tailed P<0.01. TCRdb re-hosts the immuneACCESS table, in-frame sequences only. Its copies lack some clones; in the studies checked, an unresolved V gene accounts for under half of them, and the cause for the rest is not known. For V, J and clone size, that table is used; D and trimming come from the DNA. This sample gives 12,000 or so clones in total; just under 75% of them show up just once. The ten largest clones capture 0.63% of the sample.

Sorted T cell subsets were CFSE-labeled and co-cultured for 4 to 6 days with allogeneic regulatory or mature dendritic cells at a 1:10 DC:T ratio. FACS was used to sort CD4+ or CD8+ cells into naive T cells, defined as CD45RA+, and memory T cells, defined as CD45RO+. T cells for TCR sequencing came from a couple of healthy control subjects. The Qiagen DNeasy Blood & Tissue Kit was used to extract genomic DNA. V lost 2 bases and J lost 1 base, and the count of bases not matched to a germline gene is 3. The germline V gene yields SGHTA for CDR1 and FQGNSA for CDR2. From the cysteine up to the phenylalanine, the CDR3 has a length of 16 residues. Only the CDR3 region is kept as DNA, spanning 48 bases read in frame from base 1.

This clonotype was sampled from a human donor in good health. Here the chain combines TRBV7-2 and TRBJ1-3, with TRBD1 matching 9 junction bases. Sequenced: naive CD4+ T cells from blood cultured with regulatory dendritic cells. The meaning of the sample's cell subset or site label: CD45RA+ naive T cells. CDR3 loop: CASSLSQGASGNTIYF. At the DNA level, the sequence is TGTGCCAGCAGCTTATCACAGGGGGCATCTGGAAACACCATATATTTT.